This TCR beta chain derives from a study of blood T cell repertoires in COVID-19. Germline assignment: CDR1 SGHRS and CDR2 YFSETQ. This CDR3 comprises 15 residues. The ends were cut back, 4 bases at V and 4 bases at J, with 17 bases in the middle. Sequencing used immunoSEQ multiplex PCR; TCRdb keeps in-frame clones, though not all of them. The sample consists of about 300,000 clones, roughly 90% of them appearing once. Recovered participants had two consecutive negative NP/OP PCR tests, healthcare professional clearance, or symptom resolution. The receptor comes from a man aged 55-75 years who had recovered from COVID-19. The chain joins TRBV5-1 to TRBJ1-1; unclear D gene. The specimen sequenced was PBMCs or T cells enriched from blood (not recorded which). CDR3 nucleotide sequence: TGCGCCAGCAGCGTGGACGGGATAGGTGGCACTGAAGCTTTCTTT. Its protein is CASSVDGIGGTEAFF.